These 5 T cell receptor beta chains were all obtained from the same sample, sequenced in a study of blood T cell repertoires in COVID-19. Clones were read by immunoSEQ multiplex PCR, and TCRdb kept only the in-frame ones, dropping some. The table shows approximately 230,000 clones, with about 91% occurring only once. Sequenced material: peripheral blood. The receptors shown here come from a woman in her thirties with COVID-19, enrolled during active disease.

The CDR3 sequence is CASSSGQGYNEQFF. The CDR3 DNA reads as TGCGCCAGCAGCTCCGGACAGGGCTACAATGAGCAGTTCTTC. The J gene is TRBJ2-1, the V gene TRBV5-1; the match to TRBD1 covers 8 bases. Germline CDR1 is SGHRS and CDR2 is YFSETQ. The CDR3 has 14 residues. With V trimmed by 3 bases and J by 3 bases, 2 bases remained unmatched.

This chain connects TRBV28 to TRBJ1-3; D is unclear. V lost 7 bases and J 0 bases, leaving 10 bases between the germline ends. The CDR3 totals 14 residues. CDR1 is MDHEN, CDR2 SYDVKM, per germline. The CDR3 is CASTEGYSGNTIYF. Here the CDR3 DNA reads TGTGCCAGCACTGAGGGTTACTCTGGAAACACCATATATTTT.

The V gene is TRBV27, the J gene TRBJ2-1; 10 bases are shared with TRBD2. The CDR3 has 16 residues. The V gene's germline CDR1 is MNHEY and CDR2 SMNVEV (reference sequence). V lost 7 bases, J lost 7 bases, and 13 bases stayed unmatched. The CDR3 DNA follows: TGTGCCAGCACCCGCCGAGCGGGAGGGCCGTCGAATGAGCAGTTCTTC. Translation: CASTRRAGGPSNEQFF.

The genes are TRBV4-2 and TRBJ2-7, with a weak D call TRBD1 (6 bases). Germline values: CDR1 LGHNA, CDR2 YNFKEQ. The CDR3 totals 15 residues. Trimming pared 1 base from V and 0 bases from J, leaving 10 bases between. The CDR3 spells CASSQATGGSYEQYF. DNA of the CDR3: TGTGCCAGCAGCCAAGCGACAGGAGGCTCCTACGAGCAGTACTTC.

This chain uses TRBV6-5 with TRBJ1-5, with D perhaps matching TRBD1 (5 bases). The CDR3 length is 13 residues. Germline V gives CDR1 MNHEY, CDR2 SVGAGI. The V gene lost 8 bases and the J gene lost 7 bases, with 15 bases spanning the gap. The CDR3 loop is CASWGRVNQPQHF. CDR3 nucleotide sequence: TGTGCCAGCTGGGGCAGGGTAAACCAGCCCCAGCATTTT.